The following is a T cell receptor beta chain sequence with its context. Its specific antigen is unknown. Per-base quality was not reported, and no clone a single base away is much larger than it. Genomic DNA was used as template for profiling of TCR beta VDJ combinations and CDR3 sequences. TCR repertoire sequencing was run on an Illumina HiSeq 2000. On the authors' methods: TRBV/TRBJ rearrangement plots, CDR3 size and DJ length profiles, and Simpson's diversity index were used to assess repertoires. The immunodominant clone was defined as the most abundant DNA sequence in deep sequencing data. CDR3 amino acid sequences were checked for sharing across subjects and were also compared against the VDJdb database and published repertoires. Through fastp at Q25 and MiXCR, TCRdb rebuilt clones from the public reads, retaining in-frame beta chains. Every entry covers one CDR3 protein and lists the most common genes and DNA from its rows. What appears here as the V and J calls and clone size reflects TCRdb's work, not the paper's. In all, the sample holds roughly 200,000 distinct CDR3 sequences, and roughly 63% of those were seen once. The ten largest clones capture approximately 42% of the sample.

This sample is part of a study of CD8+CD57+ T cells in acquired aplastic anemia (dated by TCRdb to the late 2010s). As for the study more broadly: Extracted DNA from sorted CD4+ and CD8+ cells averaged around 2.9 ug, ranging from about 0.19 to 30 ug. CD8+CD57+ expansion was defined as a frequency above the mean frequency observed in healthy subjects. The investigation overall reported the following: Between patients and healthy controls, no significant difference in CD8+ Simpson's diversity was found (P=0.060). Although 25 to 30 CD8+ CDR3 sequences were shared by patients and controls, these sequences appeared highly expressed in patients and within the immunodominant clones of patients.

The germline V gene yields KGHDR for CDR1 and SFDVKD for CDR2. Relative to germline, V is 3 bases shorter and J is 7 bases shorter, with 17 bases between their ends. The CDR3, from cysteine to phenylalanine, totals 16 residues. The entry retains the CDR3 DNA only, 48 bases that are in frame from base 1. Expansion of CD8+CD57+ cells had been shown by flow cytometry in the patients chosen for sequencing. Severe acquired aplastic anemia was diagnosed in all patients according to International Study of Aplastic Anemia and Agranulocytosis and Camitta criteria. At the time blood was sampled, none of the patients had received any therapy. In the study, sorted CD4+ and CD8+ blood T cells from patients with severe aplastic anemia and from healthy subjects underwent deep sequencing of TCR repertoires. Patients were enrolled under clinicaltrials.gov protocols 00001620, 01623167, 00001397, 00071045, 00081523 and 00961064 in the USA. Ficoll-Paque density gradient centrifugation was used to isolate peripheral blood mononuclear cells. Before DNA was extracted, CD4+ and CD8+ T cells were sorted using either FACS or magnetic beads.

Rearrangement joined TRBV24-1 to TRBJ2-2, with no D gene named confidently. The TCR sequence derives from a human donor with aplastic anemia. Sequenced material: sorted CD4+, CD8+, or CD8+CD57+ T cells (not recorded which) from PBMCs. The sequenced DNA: TGTGCCACCAGTGATCCTAACCCCGCACGCAGCGGGGAGCTGTTTTTT. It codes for CATSDPNPARSGELFF.